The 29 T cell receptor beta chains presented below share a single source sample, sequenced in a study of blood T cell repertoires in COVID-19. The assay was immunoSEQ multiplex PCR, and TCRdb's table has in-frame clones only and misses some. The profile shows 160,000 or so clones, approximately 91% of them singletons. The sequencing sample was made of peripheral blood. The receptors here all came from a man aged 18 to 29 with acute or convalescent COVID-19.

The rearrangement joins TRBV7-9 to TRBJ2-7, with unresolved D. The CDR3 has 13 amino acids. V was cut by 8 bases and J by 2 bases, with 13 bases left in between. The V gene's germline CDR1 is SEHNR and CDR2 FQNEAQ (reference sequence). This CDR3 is CASRGPSTYEQYF. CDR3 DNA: TGTGCCAGCCGAGGTCCGTCGACCTACGAGCAGTACTTC.

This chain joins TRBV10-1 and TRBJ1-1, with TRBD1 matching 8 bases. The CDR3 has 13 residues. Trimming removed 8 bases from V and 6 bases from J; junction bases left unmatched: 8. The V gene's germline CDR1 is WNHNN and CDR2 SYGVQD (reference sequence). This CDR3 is CASSGQGSPEAFF. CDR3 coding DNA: TGCGCCAGCTCCGGACAGGGCTCCCCTGAAGCTTTCTTT.

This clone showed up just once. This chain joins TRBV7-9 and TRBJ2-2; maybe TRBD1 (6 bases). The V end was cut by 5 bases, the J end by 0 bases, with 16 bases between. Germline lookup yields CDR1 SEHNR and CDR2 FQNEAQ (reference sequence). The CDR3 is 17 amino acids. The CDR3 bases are TGTGCCAGCAGCGTCGAAACAGGGAGTCCGAACACCGGGGAGCTGTTTTTT. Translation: CASSVETGSPNTGELFF.

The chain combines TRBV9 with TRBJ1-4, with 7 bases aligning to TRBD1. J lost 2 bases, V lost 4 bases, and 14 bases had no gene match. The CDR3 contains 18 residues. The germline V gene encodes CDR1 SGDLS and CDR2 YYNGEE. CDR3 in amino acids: CASSPRSRQGGTNEKLFF. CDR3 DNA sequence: TGTGCCAGCAGCCCCAGATCCCGACAGGGTGGGACTAATGAAAAACTGTTTTTT.

The CDR3 DNA reads TGTGCCAGCAGCTTGGTACTCGGGGGTAGTTACGAGCAGTACTTC. Translated, it gives CASSLVLGGSYEQYF. V is TRBV5-6 and J is TRBJ2-7, with D perhaps TRBD2 (6 bases). Trimming took off 0 bases at V and 4 bases at J, with 14 bases between the two ends. The CDR3 is made up of 15 amino acids. Germline CDR1 reads SGHDT; CDR2 reads YYEEEE.

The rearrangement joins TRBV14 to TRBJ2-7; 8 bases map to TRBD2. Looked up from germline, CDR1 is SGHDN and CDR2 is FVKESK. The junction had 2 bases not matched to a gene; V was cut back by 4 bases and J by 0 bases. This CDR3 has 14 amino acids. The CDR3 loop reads CASSLAGYSYEQYF. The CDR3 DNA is TGTGCCAGCAGCCTAGCGGGGTACTCCTACGAGCAGTACTTC.

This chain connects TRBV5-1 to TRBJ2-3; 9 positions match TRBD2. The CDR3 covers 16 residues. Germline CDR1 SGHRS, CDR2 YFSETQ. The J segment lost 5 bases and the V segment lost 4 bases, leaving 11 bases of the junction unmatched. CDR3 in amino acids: CASSQGRGGALDTQYF. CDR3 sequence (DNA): TGCGCCAGCAGCCAAGGGCGCGGGGGGGCTTTAGATACGCAGTATTTT.

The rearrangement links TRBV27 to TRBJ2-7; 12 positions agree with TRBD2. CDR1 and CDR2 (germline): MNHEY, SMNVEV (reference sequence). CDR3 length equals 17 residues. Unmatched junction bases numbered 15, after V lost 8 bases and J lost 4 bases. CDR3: CASGRLAGEGFIYEQYF. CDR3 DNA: TGTGCCAGCGGTAGACTAGCGGGAGAGGGTTTTATATACGAGCAGTACTTC.

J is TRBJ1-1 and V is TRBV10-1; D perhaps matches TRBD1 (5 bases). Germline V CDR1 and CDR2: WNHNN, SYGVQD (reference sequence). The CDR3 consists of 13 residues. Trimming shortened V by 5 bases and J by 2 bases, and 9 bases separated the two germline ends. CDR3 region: CASSRQGNTEAFF. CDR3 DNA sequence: TGCGCCAGCAGTCGTCAGGGTAACACTGAAGCTTTCTTT.

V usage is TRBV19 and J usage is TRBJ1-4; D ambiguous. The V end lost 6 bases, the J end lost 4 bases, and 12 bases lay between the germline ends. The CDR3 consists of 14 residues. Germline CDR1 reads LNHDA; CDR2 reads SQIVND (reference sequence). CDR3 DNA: TGTGCCAGTAGCACCCCCGGGGATAATGAAAAACTGTTTTTT. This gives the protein CASSTPGDNEKLFF. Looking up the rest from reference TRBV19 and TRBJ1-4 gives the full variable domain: DGGITQSPKYLFRKEGQNVTLSCEQNLNHDAMYWYRQDPGQGLRLIYYSQIVNDFQKGDIAEGYSVSREKKESFPLTVTSAQKNPTAFYLCASSTPGDNEKLFFGSGTQLSVL.

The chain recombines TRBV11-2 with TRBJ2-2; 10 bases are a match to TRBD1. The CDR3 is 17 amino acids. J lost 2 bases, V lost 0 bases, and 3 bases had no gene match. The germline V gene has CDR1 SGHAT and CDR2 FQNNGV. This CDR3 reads CASSLEPTGGNTGELFF. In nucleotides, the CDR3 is TGTGCCAGCAGCTTAGAGCCGACAGGGGGCAACACCGGGGAGCTGTTTTTT.

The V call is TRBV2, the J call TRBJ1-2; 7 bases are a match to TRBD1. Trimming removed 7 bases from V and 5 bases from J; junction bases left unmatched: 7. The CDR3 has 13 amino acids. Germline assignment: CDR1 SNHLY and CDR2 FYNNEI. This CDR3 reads CASTERQGYGYTF. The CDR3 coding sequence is TGTGCCAGCACCGAAAGACAGGGTTATGGCTACACCTTC.

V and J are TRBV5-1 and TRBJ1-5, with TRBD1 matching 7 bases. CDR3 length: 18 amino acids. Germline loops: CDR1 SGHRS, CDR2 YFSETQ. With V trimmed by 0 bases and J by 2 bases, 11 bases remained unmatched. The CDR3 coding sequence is TGCGCCAGCAGCTTGGGCCCGTCGACAGGGATTGGCAATCAGCCCCAGCATTTT. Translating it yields CASSLGPSTGIGNQPQHF. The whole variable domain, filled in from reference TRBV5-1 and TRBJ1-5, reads KAGVTQTPRYLIKTRGQQVTLSCSPISGHRSVSWYQQTPGQGLQFLFEYFSETQRNKGNFPGRFSGRQFSNSRSEMNVSTLELGDSALYLCASSLGPSTGIGNQPQHFGDGTRLSIL.

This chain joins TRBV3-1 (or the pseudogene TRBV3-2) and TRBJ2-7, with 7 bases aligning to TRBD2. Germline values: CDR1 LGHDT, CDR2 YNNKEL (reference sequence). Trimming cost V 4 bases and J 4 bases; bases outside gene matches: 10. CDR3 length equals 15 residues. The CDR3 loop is CASSRSSGTQYEQYF. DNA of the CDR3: TGTGCCAGCAGCCGATCGAGCGGGACCCAATACGAGCAGTACTTC.

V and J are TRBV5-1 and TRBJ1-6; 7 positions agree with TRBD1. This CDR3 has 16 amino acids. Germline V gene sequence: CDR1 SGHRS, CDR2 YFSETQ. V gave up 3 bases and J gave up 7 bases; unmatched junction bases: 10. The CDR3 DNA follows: TGCGCCAGCAGCTCCTCCGTGGGGACAGAGAATTCACCCCTCCACTTT. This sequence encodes CASSSSVGTENSPLHF.

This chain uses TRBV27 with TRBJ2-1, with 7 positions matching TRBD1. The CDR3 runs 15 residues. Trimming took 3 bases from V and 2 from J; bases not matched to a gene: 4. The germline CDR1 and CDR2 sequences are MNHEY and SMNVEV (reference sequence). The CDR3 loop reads CASSFRQGAYNEQFF. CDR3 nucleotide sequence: TGTGCCAGCAGTTTTCGACAGGGAGCCTACAATGAGCAGTTCTTC.

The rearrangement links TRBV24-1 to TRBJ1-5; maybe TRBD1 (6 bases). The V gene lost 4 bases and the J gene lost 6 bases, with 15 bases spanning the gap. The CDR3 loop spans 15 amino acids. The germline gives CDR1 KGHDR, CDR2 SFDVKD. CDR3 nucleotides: TGTGCCACCAGTGAAGGGGGGGAGGTAGGTCAGCCCCAGCATTTT. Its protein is CATSEGGEVGQPQHF.

The DNA of the CDR3 is TGCGCCGAGTGGGGACACCCGCATTTTAATGGCTACACCTTC. Residues: CAEWGHPHFNGYTF. The genes are TRBV23-1 and TRBJ1-2; possibly TRBD1 for D (6 bases). TRBV23-1 is an ORF; its function is uncertain. With 11 bases removed from V and 6 bases from J, the gap between germline ends came to 22 bases. CDR3 length: 14 amino acids.

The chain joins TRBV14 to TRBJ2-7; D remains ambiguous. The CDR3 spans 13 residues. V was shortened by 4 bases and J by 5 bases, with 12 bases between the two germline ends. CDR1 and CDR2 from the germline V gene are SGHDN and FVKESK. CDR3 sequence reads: CASSLGFRNEQYF. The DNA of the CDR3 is TGTGCCAGCAGCCTCGGGTTCCGAAACGAGCAGTACTTC.

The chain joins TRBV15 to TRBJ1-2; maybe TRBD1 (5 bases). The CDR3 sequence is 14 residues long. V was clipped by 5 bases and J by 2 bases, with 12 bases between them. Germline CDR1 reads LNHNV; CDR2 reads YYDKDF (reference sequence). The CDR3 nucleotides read TGTGCCACCAGCCAGGGAAGCCCCAACTATGGCTACACCTTC. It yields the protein CATSQGSPNYGYTF.

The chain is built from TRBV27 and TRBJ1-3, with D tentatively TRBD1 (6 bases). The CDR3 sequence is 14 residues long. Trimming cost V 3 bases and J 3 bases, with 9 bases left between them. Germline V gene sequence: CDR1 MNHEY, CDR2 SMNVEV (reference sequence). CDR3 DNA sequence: TGTGCCAGCAGTTTCACAGGGAGTGGAAACACCATATATTTT. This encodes CASSFTGSGNTIYF.

The CDR3 bases are TGCGCCAGCCGCTCTACGGGTACGCAGTATTTT. Protein: CASRSTGTQYF. The chain links TRBV5-1 to TRBJ2-3; D unresolved. Trimming pared 7 bases from V and 8 bases from J, leaving 11 bases between. The CDR3 has 11 residues. Germline lookup yields CDR1 SGHRS and CDR2 YFSETQ.

CDR3: CASSLSLLQETQYF. DNA for the CDR3: TGTGCCAGCAGCTTAAGCCTGCTTCAAGAGACCCAGTACTTC. The V gene is TRBV13, the J gene TRBJ2-5, with D unresolved. CDR3 length: 14 residues. Germline V lookup: CDR1 PRHDT, CDR2 FYEKMQ (reference sequence). The V gene lost 2 bases and the J gene lost 2 bases, with 9 bases spanning the gap.

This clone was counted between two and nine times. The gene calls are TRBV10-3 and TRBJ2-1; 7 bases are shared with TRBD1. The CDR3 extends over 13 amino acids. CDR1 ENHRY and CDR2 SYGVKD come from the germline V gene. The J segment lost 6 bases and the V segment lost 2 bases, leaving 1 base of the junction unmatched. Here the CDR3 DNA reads TGTGCCATCAGTGAGACAGGGGTCAATGAGCAGTTCTTC. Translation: CAISETGVNEQFF.

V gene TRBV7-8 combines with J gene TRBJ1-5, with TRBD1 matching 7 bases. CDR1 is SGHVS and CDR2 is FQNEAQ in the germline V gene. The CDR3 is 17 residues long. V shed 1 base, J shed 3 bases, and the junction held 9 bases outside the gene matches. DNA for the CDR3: TGTGCCAGCAGCTTAGTGAGTGTGGGACAGCTCAATCAGCCCCAGCATTTT. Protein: CASSLVSVGQLNQPQHF.

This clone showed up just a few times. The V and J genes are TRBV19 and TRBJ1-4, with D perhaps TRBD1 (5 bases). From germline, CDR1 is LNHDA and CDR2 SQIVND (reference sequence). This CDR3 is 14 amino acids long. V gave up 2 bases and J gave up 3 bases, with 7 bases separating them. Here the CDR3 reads CASSIWGPNEKLFF. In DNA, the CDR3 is TGTGCCAGTAGTATATGGGGCCCTAATGAAAAACTGTTTTTT.

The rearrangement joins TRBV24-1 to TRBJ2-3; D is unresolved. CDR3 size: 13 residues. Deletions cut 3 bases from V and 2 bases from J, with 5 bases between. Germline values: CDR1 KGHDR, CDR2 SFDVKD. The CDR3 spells CATSDPITDTQYF. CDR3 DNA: TGTGCCACCAGTGATCCCATCACAGATACGCAGTATTTT.

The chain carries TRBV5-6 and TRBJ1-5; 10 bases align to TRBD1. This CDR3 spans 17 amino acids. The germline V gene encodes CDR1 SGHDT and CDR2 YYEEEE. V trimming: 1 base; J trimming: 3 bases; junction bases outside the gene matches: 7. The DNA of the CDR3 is TGTGCCAGCAGCTTGAGGGTGGGGACAGGGGACAATCAGCCCCAGCATTTT. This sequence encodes CASSLRVGTGDNQPQHF. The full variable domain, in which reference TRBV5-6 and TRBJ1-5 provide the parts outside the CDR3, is DAGVTQSPTHLIKTRGQQVTLRCSPKSGHDTVSWYQQALGQGPQFIFQYYEEEERQRGNFPDRFSGHQFPNYSSELNVNALLLGDSALYLCASSLRVGTGDNQPQHFGDGTRLSIL.

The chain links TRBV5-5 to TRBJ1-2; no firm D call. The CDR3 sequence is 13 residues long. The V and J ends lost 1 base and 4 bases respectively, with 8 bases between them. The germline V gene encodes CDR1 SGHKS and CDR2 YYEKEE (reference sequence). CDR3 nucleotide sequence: TGTGCCAGCAGCTTGAGCGGTGGCTATGGCTACACCTTC. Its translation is CASSLSGGYGYTF.